These T cell receptor beta chains were read from a single sample in a study of cytomegalovirus exposure and HLA in healthy donors. Libraries were prepared by immunoSEQ multiplex PCR; TCRdb keeps only in-frame clonotypes and omits some of them. This sample has about 140,000 clones, with more than 70% found just once. The sample was PBMCs. The receptors here all came from a man aged 45-60 years in good health and CMV-seronegative. The CDR3 runs from the conserved cysteine through the conserved F or W. The order of the fields is clone size, V gene, D gene, J gene, CDR3 DNA, CDR3 protein. A D gene is named only where the DNA matches it firmly. Size is stated for part of the rows, as once, few or many counts, or as a class when the clone is expanded.

.	TRBV5-4	TRBD1	TRBJ1-2	TGTGCCAGCAGCTATAAACAGGGGGATCTTACTGGCTACACCTTC	CASSYKQGDLTGYTF
once	TRBV4-1	.	TRBJ1-2	TGCGCCAGCAGCCAAGTGCCAGGGGCTTCGGGTGGCTACACCTTC	CASSQVPGASGGYTF
.	TRBV11-3	TRBD2	TRBJ2-7	TGTGCCAGCAGCTTAGCGGGAGGGAACTCCTACGAGCAGTACTTC	CASSLAGGNSYEQYF
.	TRBV2	.	TRBJ1-6	TGTGCCATCCAGGCAAGGGGTAATTCACCCCTCCACTTT	CAIQARGNSPLHF
.	TRBV27	.	TRBJ2-7	TGTGCCAGCAGTTTTGGCCAACCCTACGAGCAGTACTTC	CASSFGQPYEQYF
once	TRBV6-5	.	TRBJ1-1	TGTGCCAGCACTATAACAGGGATGAACACTGAAGCTTTCTTT	CASTITGMNTEAFF
.	TRBV4-2	TRBD1	TRBJ1-1	TGTGCCAGCAGCCAAGGGTGGGACAGGGACGTCGGCACTGAAGCTTTCTTT	CASSQGWDRDVGTEAFF
.	TRBV6-5	TRBD1	TRBJ1-2	TGTGCCAGCAGTGGACAGGGCCACTATGGCTACACCTTC	CASSGQGHYGYTF
.	TRBV28	.	TRBJ2-7	TGTGCCAGCAGTCTGCCCGGCGGGCAGTACTTC	CASSLPGGQYF
.	TRBV6-5	.	TRBJ2-7	TGTGCCAGCAGTTACTCGAAGAGCACGTACTCCTACGAGCAGTACTTC	CASSYSKSTYSYEQYF
.	TRBV11-3	.	TRBJ2-7	TGTGCCAGCAGCCTCAGGGGGGACTCCTACGAGCAGTACTTC	CASSLRGDSYEQYF
.	TRBV5-1	TRBD2	TRBJ2-1	TGCGCCAGCAGCTCCGGGACTAGCGGGAATGAGCAGTTCTTC	CASSSGTSGNEQFF
.	TRBV5-1	.	TRBJ1-1	TGCGCCAGCAGCTTCAACAGCCTGAACACTGAAGCTTTCTTT	CASSFNSLNTEAFF
.	TRBV2	TRBD2	TRBJ2-5	TGTGCCACCCGGACTAGCGGCACTCAAGAGACCCAGTACTTC	CATRTSGTQETQYF
.	TRBV6-5	.	TRBJ1-1	TGTGCCAGCAGTTTCACCCGGGGAACAGGGATCACTGAAGCTTTCTTT	CASSFTRGTGITEAFF
.	TRBV7-9	.	TRBJ2-7	TGTGCCAGCAGCTTAGCCAAGGGGGTTGGCGAGCAGTACTTC	CASSLAKGVGEQYF
few	TRBV5-4	TRBD1	TRBJ1-4	TGTGCCAGCAGCTCCTCCGCTGGACAGGTAGTTTTT	CASSSSAGQVVF
.	TRBV5-1	.	TRBJ1-5	TGCGCCAGCAGCTTGAGCGGGACTAGCAATCAGCCCCAGCATTTT	CASSLSGTSNQPQHF
.	TRBV7-9	.	TRBJ1-2	TGTGCCAGCAGCTTGGCGGGGGCGCAAAATGGCTACACCTTC	CASSLAGAQNGYTF
.	TRBV15	.	TRBJ2-7	TGTGCCACCACCCCCCCCGCAGGGCCCAACGAGCAGTACTTC	CATTPPAGPNEQYF
.	TRBV6-5	.	TRBJ1-5	TGTGCCAGCAGTCCCGAGCGGGTCAATCAGCCCCAGCATTTT	CASSPERVNQPQHF
.	TRBV6-5	.	TRBJ1-1	TGTGCCAGCAGTCGGAACGGAGACTTGAACACTGAAGCTTTCTTT	CASSRNGDLNTEAFF
.	TRBV6-5	.	TRBJ2-5	TGTGCCAGCAGTTACTCGGGGATGGGGGGGCGGGAGACCCAGTACTTC	CASSYSGMGGRETQYF
.	TRBV5-1	.	TRBJ1-1	TGCGCCAGCAGCTCAAGGGGTTCCACTGAAGCTTTCTTT	CASSSRGSTEAFF
.	TRBV4-2	.	TRBJ2-2	TGTGCCAGCAGCCAAGATGGAGCCAGGGGGGCTGGGGAGCTGTTTTTT	CASSQDGARGAGELFF
once	TRBV5-6	.	TRBJ2-4	TGTGCCAGCAGCTTGGTTGAGTCTGGAAACATTCAGTACTTC	CASSLVESGNIQYF
.	TRBV2	.	TRBJ2-7	TGTGCCAGCAGTGGGACTACCTACGAGCAGTACTTC	CASSGTTYEQYF
.	TRBV5-1	TRBD2	TRBJ2-3	TGCGCCAGCAGCTTGGATCTAGCGGGGTATACGCAGTATTTT	CASSLDLAGYTQYF
once	TRBV19	TRBD1	TRBJ1-4	TGTGCCAGTAGGACTCTCGGGACAGGTGGCAACTTCAATGAAAAACTGTTTTTT	CASRTLGTGGNFNEKLFF
.	TRBV27	TRBD1	TRBJ1-5	TGTGCCAGCAGTTTACGGACAGGGAATCAGCCCCAGCATTTT	CASSLRTGNQPQHF
few	TRBV11-3	.	TRBJ1-3	TGTGCCAGCAGCCGAGGGCATCCAGGAAACACCATATATTTT	CASSRGHPGNTIYF
.	TRBV4-1	.	TRBJ1-2	TGCGCCAGCAGCCAAGAAGGGACACCTGTCTATGGCTACACCTTC	CASSQEGTPVYGYTF
few	TRBV6-1	.	TRBJ1-2	TGTGCCAGCAGTGTGGGGGCGGGTGGCTACACCTTC	CASSVGAGGYTF
.	TRBV30	TRBD1	TRBJ1-1	TGTGCCTGGGACAGGGTGAACACTGAAGCTTTCTTT	CAWDRVNTEAFF
few	TRBV7-2	.	TRBJ2-1	TGTGCCAGCAGCTTAGTAGCAGGGACTGGGGGTTGGGAGCAGTTCTTC	CASSLVAGTGGWEQFF
once	TRBV5-4	.	TRBJ1-1	TGTGCCAGCAGCTACGATACACCACCAGGGGCTTTCTTT	CASSYDTPPGAFF
.	TRBV28	.	TRBJ2-7	TGTGCCAGCACCTCAGCAGGTCAGCGGGACACCTACGAGCAGTACTTC	CASTSAGQRDTYEQYF
.	TRBV27	TRBD2	TRBJ2-1	TGTGCCAGCAGTTTAGGGACTAGCGGGAGTATCAATGAGCAGTTCTTC	CASSLGTSGSINEQFF
.	TRBV15	TRBD1	TRBJ2-7	TGTGCCACCAGCAGCAGGACAGGGGATATGTACGAGCAGTACTTC	CATSSRTGDMYEQYF
.	TRBV7-9	TRBD1	TRBJ1-1	TGTGCCAGCAGCTTAAGCAAACCCCGACAGGGGACTGAAGCTTTCTTT	CASSLSKPRQGTEAFF
.	TRBV15	TRBD1	TRBJ1-3	TGTGCCACCAGCAGAGAGGGGGACAGACACTCTGGAAACACCATATATTTT	CATSREGDRHSGNTIYF
few	TRBV19	.	TRBJ2-6	TGTGCCAGTACCGATAGAGGGTACGGGGCCAACGTCCTGACTTTC	CASTDRGYGANVLTF
.	TRBV7-6	.	TRBJ1-6	TGTGCCAGCAGCTTGACACAGGATTTGTATAATTCACCCCTCCACTTT	CASSLTQDLYNSPLHF
.	TRBV5-1	TRBD1	TRBJ2-7	TGCGCCAGCAGCGCCGGGACAGGGGGGAATTACGAGCAGTACTTC	CASSAGTGGNYEQYF
few	TRBV6-1	.	TRBJ2-6	TGTGCCAGCAGCCCCCGTCCTGGGGCCAACGTCCTGACTTTC	CASSPRPGANVLTF
.	TRBV6-1	.	TRBJ1-2	TGTGCCAGCAGTGAATGGCAGGATTTTTTCTATGGCTACACCTTC	CASSEWQDFFYGYTF
.	TRBV28	.	TRBJ1-1	TGTGCCAGCAGTTTAGGAGGCATAAAGGCGTTCTTT	CASSLGGIKAFF
.	TRBV28	.	TRBJ2-1	TGTGCCAGCAGTTTAACAGGGCCTGCTGGAAATGAGCAGTTCTTC	CASSLTGPAGNEQFF
.	TRBV2	.	TRBJ1-1	TGTGCCAGCACCGGACAACCGAACACTGAAGCTTTCTTT	CASTGQPNTEAFF
once	TRBV29-1	TRBD1	TRBJ1-2	TGCAGCGTCGCCACACCCGGGACAGGGGGCGGATACGGCTACACCTTC	CSVATPGTGGGYGYTF